Listed below are T cell receptor beta chains from one sample, sequenced in a study of T cell changes during pregnancy in multiple sclerosis. Clones were sequenced by immunoSEQ multiplex PCR, and TCRdb holds only the in-frame ones, with some missing. The table records 70,000 to 85,000 clones, around 90% of them present only once. Material: peripheral blood, obtained before pregnancy. The origin of the receptors is a female donor with multiple sclerosis, enrolled in a pregnancy study. CDR3s include the opening cysteine and the closing phenylalanine or tryptophan. The order of the fields is D gene, J gene, clone size, V gene, CDR3 DNA, CDR3 protein. A D gene is named only where the DNA matches it firmly. Clone size, where shown, is once, few, many, or a class for clones that have expanded.

NA,TRBJ1-2,NA,TRBV28,TGTGCCAGCAGTCTGTACTATGGCTACACCTTC,CASSLYYGYTF
TRBD2,TRBJ2-7,NA,TRBV4-2,TGTGCCAGCAGCGAACTAGCGGGCCCCTACGAGCAGTACTTC,CASSELAGPYEQYF
NA,TRBJ2-3,NA,TRBV5-6,TGTGCCAGCAGCTGGGGGGGGGCTTCAGATACGCAGTATTTT,CASSWGGASDTQYF
NA,TRBJ1-4,NA,TRBV29-1,TGCAGCGTCGCCTCGACGAGAACGGGGAATGAAAAACTGTTTTTT,CSVASTRTGNEKLFF
NA,TRBJ2-2,NA,TRBV6-4,TGTGCCAGCAGGGGGTCGGAGGGTAGCACCGGGGAGCTGTTTTTT,CASRGSEGSTGELFF
NA,TRBJ1-5,NA,TRBV19,TGTGCCAGTAGCGTAGGTGGAGGCGAGCCCCAGCATTTT,CASSVGGGEPQHF
TRBD1,TRBJ2-3,NA,TRBV14,TGTGCCAGCAGTCGTACGACAGGGGGAAGCACAGATACGCAGTATTTT,CASSRTTGGSTDTQYF
NA,TRBJ2-3,NA,TRBV28,TGTGCCAGCAGTTTATCCACCACACAGTTCCCCCTCCGGGGTCATACGCAGTATTTT,CASSLSTTQFPLRGHTQYF
TRBD2,TRBJ2-1,NA,TRBV2,TGTGCCAGCAGCCGCCTAGCGGGAGGGGGCAATGAGCAGTTCTTC,CASSRLAGGGNEQFF
TRBD1,TRBJ2-3,NA,TRBV2,TGTGCCAGCAGTGGGTGGACAGGGGACCCCACAGATACGCAGTATTTT,CASSGWTGDPTDTQYF
NA,TRBJ1-2,NA,TRBV27,TGTGCCAGCAGTTTCCGGGGAGGAAAGGAGGGCTACACCTTC,CASSFRGGKEGYTF
TRBD1,TRBJ1-1,once,TRBV14,TGTGCCAGCAGCCATCCAGGGACAGGGGATACTGAAGCTTTCTTT,CASSHPGTGDTEAFF
NA,TRBJ1-5,once,TRBV6-1,TGTGCCAGCAGTGAAGTACTAGCAGGTCCCAATCAGCCCCAGCATTTT,CASSEVLAGPNQPQHF
NA,TRBJ1-1,NA,TRBV30,TGTGCCTGCCATTTGAACACTGAAGCTTTCTTT,CACHLNTEAFF
NA,TRBJ2-3,NA,TRBV6-5,TGTGCCAGCAGCCCAACTAGGGTGAGCACAGATACGCAGTATTTT,CASSPTRVSTDTQYF
TRBD1,TRBJ2-1,NA,TRBV27,TGTGCCAGCAGTTGGGTCCGGACAGGGAACAATGAGCAGTTCTTC,CASSWVRTGNNEQFF
TRBD1,TRBJ1-1,NA,TRBV6-5,TGTGCCAGCAGATTTCAGGGGGGGAACACTGAAGCTTTCTTT,CASRFQGGNTEAFF
NA,TRBJ2-1,NA,TRBV10-1,TGCGCCAGCCCAAGGCGGGTCAACAATGAGCAGTTCTTC,CASPRRVNNEQFF
TRBD2,TRBJ2-7,NA,TRBV2,TGTGCCAGCAAAATCATAGCGGGAGGGCCTGGAGGGGGCGAGCAGTACTTC,CASKIIAGGPGGGEQYF
TRBD2,TRBJ2-7,NA,TRBV15,TGTGCCACCAGCCGTCTAGCGGGAGGGCCCGGGGACGAGCAGTACTTC,CATSRLAGGPGDEQYF
NA,TRBJ1-1,NA,TRBV5-1,TGCGCCAGCAGCTGGGGGGGCGGGATCACTGAAGCTTTCTTT,CASSWGGGITEAFF
TRBD2,TRBJ2-1,NA,TRBV4-1,TGCGCCAGCAGCCAAGTGATAGCGGGGGTTGGAAACGATGAGCAGTTCTTC,CASSQVIAGVGNDEQFF
TRBD1,TRBJ2-7,NA,TRBV28,TGTGCCAGCAGTCGGGACAGGGGGGAGGTTCGCGAGCAGTACTTC,CASSRDRGEVREQYF
TRBD2,TRBJ2-1,NA,TRBV29-1,TGCAGCGTTGAAGGGGGACTAGCGGGAGTGAGCCATCTAAGGTCCTACAATGAGCAGTTCTTC,CSVEGGLAGVSHLRSYNEQFF
TRBD1,TRBJ1-2,once,TRBV10-3,TGTGCCATCAGTGAACCCGGGACAGCGAACTATGGCTACACCTTC,CAISEPGTANYGYTF
NA,TRBJ2-4,NA,TRBV7-8,TGTGCCAGCAGCCCCGCCCCAGCGGGAGCCAAAAACATTCAGTACTTC,CASSPAPAGAKNIQYF
TRBD2,TRBJ2-3,NA,TRBV19,TGTGCCAGTAGTATGCTAGCGGGGACCGGCACAGATACGCAGTATTTT,CASSMLAGTGTDTQYF
NA,TRBJ1-5,NA,TRBV28,TGTGCCAGCAGTTTAAACAGAGATAGCAATCAGCCCCAGCATTTT,CASSLNRDSNQPQHF
TRBD2,TRBJ2-7,NA,TRBV28,TGTGCCAGCAGTTTAAAAGGTCTAGCGGGAGTAGGGCAGTACTTC,CASSLKGLAGVGQYF
NA,TRBJ1-5,NA,TRBV28,TGTGCCAGCTATAGCAATCAGCCCCAGCATTTT,CASYSNQPQHF
NA,TRBJ2-4,NA,TRBV2,TGTGCCAGCCTCAGGGGTTTAGCCAAAAACATTCAGTACTTC,CASLRGLAKNIQYF
NA,TRBJ1-5,NA,TRBV30,TGTGCCTGGAGTGTATCCCTCTACAATCAGCCCCAGCATTTT,CAWSVSLYNQPQHF
NA,TRBJ2-1,NA,TRBV14,TGTGCCAGCAGCCCAGGACATATTGGGGGGAACCGACCCTCCTACAATGAGCAGTTCTTC,CASSPGHIGGNRPSYNEQFF
NA,TRBJ2-7,once,TRBV27,TGTGCCAGCAGTTTAGGCGGACAAGCCTACGAGCAGTACTTC,CASSLGGQAYEQYF
TRBD1,TRBJ2-2,once,TRBV7-2,TGTGCCAGCAGCTTTGGGACAGGGGGAAGGAGGGAGCTGTTTTTT,CASSFGTGGRRELFF
TRBD1,TRBJ2-7,NA,TRBV20-1,TGCAGTGCGGGACAGACCTACGAGCAGTACTTC,CSAGQTYEQYF
TRBD1,TRBJ2-7,NA,TRBV5-1,TGCGCCAGCAGCTTGGGAGGGGGCGCTGGGACCTACGAGCAGTACTTC,CASSLGGGAGTYEQYF
NA,TRBJ2-1,once,TRBV11-2,TGTGCCAGCAGCGCCTATCCCCGGGACACCCCCTACAATGAGCAGTTCTTC,CASSAYPRDTPYNEQFF
NA,TRBJ2-7,NA,TRBV4-3,TGCGCCAGCAGCCAAGACCCGGCAGGCTCCTACGAGCAGTACTTC,CASSQDPAGSYEQYF
TRBD1,TRBJ2-2,NA,TRBV13,TGTGCCAGCAGTCAGGGGACAGGATTCACCGGGGAGCTGTTTTTT,CASSQGTGFTGELFF
TRBD1,TRBJ1-5,NA,TRBV5-4,TGTGCCAGCAGCTTGGGAGGGACAGGGGTTGATCAGCCCCAGCATTTT,CASSLGGTGVDQPQHF
NA,TRBJ1-5,NA,TRBV7-2,TGTGCCAGCAGCTTAGCTGGCAATAGCAATCAGCCCCAGCATTTT,CASSLAGNSNQPQHF
TRBD1,TRBJ1-4,NA,TRBV7-8,TGTGCCAGCAGCTCCATTCCCGGGACAGTTAATGAAAAACTGTTTTTT,CASSSIPGTVNEKLFF
NA,TRBJ1-1,once,TRBV19,TGTGCCACTGGGGAGGGGAACACTGAAGCTTTCTTT,CATGEGNTEAFF
NA,TRBJ1-1,NA,TRBV29-1,TGCAGCGTTGCTGGACTTGTGGGGGGGGCTTTCTTT,CSVAGLVGGAFF
NA,TRBJ2-1,NA,TRBV11-3,TGTGCCAGCAGCTTAGATAGTAATGAGCAGTTCTTC,CASSLDSNEQFF
NA,TRBJ2-7,NA,TRBV27,TGTGCCAGCAGAGACATCTTCTACGAGCAGTACTTC,CASRDIFYEQYF
NA,TRBJ2-3,NA,TRBV14,TGTGCCAGCAGCCCTATACAAGGGGGTAGATCAGATACGCAGTATTTT,CASSPIQGGRSDTQYF
TRBD1,TRBJ2-3,NA,TRBV5-4,TGTGCCAGCAGCAGAGGACAGGCGGCAGATACGCAGTATTTT,CASSRGQAADTQYF
NA,TRBJ1-5,NA,TRBV5-6,TGTGCCAGCAGCTTGAGAGGGTTGAGTCAGCCCCAGCATTTT,CASSLRGLSQPQHF
NA,TRBJ1-2,NA,TRBV5-5,TGTGCCAGCAGCTTCGATTTAGACATAAACTATGGCTACACCTTC,CASSFDLDINYGYTF
NA,TRBJ1-2,NA,TRBV28,TGTGCCAGCAGTTTATCTCCCGGCTATGGCTACACCTTC,CASSLSPGYGYTF
TRBD1,TRBJ1-3,once,TRBV9,TGTGCCAGCAGCGCGACAGGGAGCTCTGGAAACACCATATATTTT,CASSATGSSGNTIYF
TRBD1,TRBJ2-3,NA,TRBV4-2,TGTGCCAGCAGCCTTGGACAGGGGAGCACAGATACGCAGTATTTT,CASSLGQGSTDTQYF